Below are 21 T cell receptor beta chains sequenced from a single sample in a study of blood T cells in healthy people across ages. Primed by a sample-barcoded 5' primer and a J-beta primer mix, a second PCR proceeded for roughly 7 to 11 cycles. MiXCR, applied by TCRdb to the 5' RACE reads, yields one record per CDR3 protein. The sample contains around 580,000 distinct CDR3 sequences, less than 60% of which appear only once. The specimen was blood. These receptors all stem from a man aged 80 or over in good health.

This clonotype came up once. V usage is TRBV27 and J usage is TRBJ1-5, with 8 nucleotides matching TRBD1. The CDR3 contains 17 residues. Trimming cost V 4 bases and J 3 bases; bases outside gene matches: 11. Germline CDR1 is MNHEY and CDR2 is SMNVEV (reference sequence). CDR3 DNA sequence: TGTGCCAGCAGTTCCCGCGGACAGGGCGATGTCAATCAGCCCCAGCATTTT. Its protein is CASSSRGQGDVNQPQHF.

The chain has TRBV5-6 and TRBJ1-2; a weak D match, TRBD1 (6 bases). V lost 5 bases to trimming and J lost 0 bases, with 8 bases between them. CDR1 is SGHDT, CDR2 YYEEEE, per germline. This CDR3 spans 13 amino acids. CDR3 region: CASRGQSNYGYTF. The CDR3 DNA follows: TGTGCCAGCAGAGGACAGTCTAACTATGGCTACACCTTC. The full variable domain, its missing parts supplied by reference TRBV5-6 and TRBJ1-2, is DAGVTQSPTHLIKTRGQQVTLRCSPKSGHDTVSWYQQALGQGPQFIFQYYEEEERQRGNFPDRFSGHQFPNYSSELNVNALLLGDSALYLCASRGQSNYGYTFGSGTRLTVV.

This clonotype was observed a few times. The rearrangement links TRBV5-1 to TRBJ2-1, with 7 positions matching TRBD1. Germline values: CDR1 SGHRS, CDR2 YFSETQ. CDR3 size: 15 residues. Trimming took 2 bases from V and 6 from J; bases not matched to a gene: 8. CDR3 amino acids: CASSLPGQATNEQFF. In DNA, the CDR3 is TGCGCCAGCAGCTTACCTGGACAGGCTACCAATGAGCAGTTCTTC.

This clonotype has more than one count but fewer than ten. The rearrangement uses TRBV7-2 and TRBJ1-1; D is unclear. The CDR3 runs to 13 residues. Germline V gene sequence: CDR1 SGHTA, CDR2 FQGNSA. Trimming left V 5 bases short and J 7 bases short, with 14 bases between. The CDR3, as DNA: TGTGCCAGCAGCCGGACTCCCTCCGGTGAAGCTTTCTTT. Translating it yields CASSRTPSGEAFF.

This clonotype was detected a few times. CDR3 sequence (DNA): TGTGCCAGCAGCCCGGCGCCCGACAGCTACTACAATGAGCAGTTCTTC. Residues: CASSPAPDSYYNEQFF. J is TRBJ2-1 and V is TRBV7-3, with a tentative D call TRBD1 (5 bases). Germline assignment: CDR1 SGHTA and CDR2 FQGTGA. There are 16 residues in the CDR3. V lost 5 bases, J lost 3 bases, and 17 bases lay in between.

This sequence joins TRBV11-2 and TRBJ2-1, with 7 bases identical to TRBD2. J was trimmed by 7 bases and V by 0 bases; bases with no gene match: 6. The CDR3 has 15 amino acids. Germline CDR1 reads SGHAT; CDR2 reads FQNNGV. The CDR3 protein is CASSLDPRRGNEQFF. The CDR3 nucleotides are TGTGCCAGCAGCTTAGATCCTAGGCGGGGGAATGAGCAGTTCTTC.

This clonotype appeared a single time. V and J are TRBV7-2 and TRBJ2-5; possibly TRBD1 or TRBD2 for D (6 bases each). Near its end, the DNA agrees better with TRBJ2-7, so the J call may be wrong. CDR3 length: 15 residues. Germline loops: CDR1 SGHTA, CDR2 FQGNSA. CDR3 protein: CASSFGGQGIYEQYF. The CDR3 region has the DNA TGTGCCAGCAGCTTTGGGGGGCAGGGGATCTACGAGCAGTACTTC.

This clonotype has more than one count but fewer than ten. This chain joins TRBV12-3 or TRBV12-4 and TRBJ1-6, with D maybe TRBD1 (5 bases). V was cut by 5 bases and J by 8 bases, with 13 bases left in between. The CDR3 consists of 14 residues. The CDR3 loop reads CASSHQWGDSPLHF. CDR3 coding DNA: TGTGCCAGCAGTCACCAGTGGGGGGATTCACCCCTCCACTTT.

V is TRBV28 and J is TRBJ2-1, with unresolved D. V was clipped by 6 bases and J by 0 bases, with 12 bases between them. Germline CDR1 MDHEN, CDR2 SYDVKM. CDR3 length: 15 amino acids. The CDR3 is CASREWSDSYNEQFF. The DNA for the CDR3 is TGTGCCAGCAGGGAGTGGAGCGACTCCTACAATGAGCAGTTCTTC.

The chain combines TRBV24-1 with TRBJ1-2; no definite D call. The CDR3 length is 15 residues. CDR1 is KGHDR and CDR2 is SFDVKD in the germline V gene. Trimming stripped 1 base from V and 5 bases from J, with 13 bases between. The CDR3 DNA reads as TGTGCCACCAGTGATTTCCCCGCTAGGAATTATGGCTACACCTTC. It encodes CATSDFPARNYGYTF.

This clonotype was detected a few times. V and J are TRBV7-2 and TRBJ2-7, with 10 bases fitting TRBD2. This CDR3 has 16 residues. The V segment lost 0 bases and the J segment 4 bases; nucleotides outside the gene matches: 6. Germline CDR1 reads SGHTA; CDR2 reads FQGNSA. CDR3 sequence (DNA): TGTGCCAGCAGCTTAGCCCTAGCGGGAGCTAGGTACGAGCAGTACTTC. Encoded protein: CASSLALAGARYEQYF.

The V call is TRBV18, the J call TRBJ2-1; D possibly corresponds to TRBD1 (6 bases). The CDR3 covers 16 residues. From germline, CDR1 is KGHSH and CDR2 LQKENI. Trimming removed 3 bases at V and 3 bases at J, with 15 bases between. The chain's CDR3 is CASSPDSGTRYNEQFF. CDR3 coding DNA: TGTGCCAGCTCACCGGATTCCGGGACACGCTACAATGAGCAGTTCTTC.

The chain recombines TRBV7-2 with TRBJ2-3; D is ambiguous. Trimming left V 3 bases short and J 2 bases short, with 15 bases between. Germline loops: CDR1 SGHTA, CDR2 FQGNSA. The CDR3 has 16 residues. The CDR3 DNA is TGTGCCAGCAGCTTTGCGGTAGGAGCTCCCACAGATACGCAGTATTTT. This encodes CASSFAVGAPTDTQYF.

The chain couples TRBV29-1 to TRBJ1-4; possible D gene TRBD1, 6 bases. From germline, CDR1 is SQVTM and CDR2 ANQGSEA. The germline V and J ends were trimmed by 7 bases and 6 bases, with 12 bases remaining between them. The CDR3 spans 12 residues. The CDR3 protein is CSAGQTDEKLFF. CDR3 bases: TGCAGCGCGGGACAAACAGATGAAAAACTGTTTTTT. Supplemented by reference TRBV29-1 and TRBJ1-4, the full variable domain reads SAVISQKPSRDICQRGTSLTIQCQVDSQVTMMFWYRQQPGQSLTLIATANQGSEATYESGFVIDKFPISRPNLTFSTLTVSNMSPEDSSIYLCSAGQTDEKLFFGSGTQLSVL.

The chain joins TRBV20-1 to TRBJ2-7, with D possibly TRBD2 on 5 matching bases. Trimming removed 4 bases at V and 6 bases at J, with 13 bases between. The CDR3 extends over 12 amino acids. CDR1 and CDR2 from the germline V gene are DFQATT and SNEGSKA (reference sequence). CDR3 region: CSAKSPAGEQYF. The CDR3 DNA is TGCAGTGCTAAGTCCCCCGCGGGCGAGCAGTACTTC.

This clonotype has ten or more counts. It may be a read error: a sequence one base away is much more abundant. The gene calls are TRBV29-1 and TRBJ2-5, with TRBD2 identical over 7 bases. Germline CDR1 and CDR2: SQVTM and ANQGSEA. Germline trimming cut 7 bases from V and 11 bases from J; bases unmatched to any gene: 16. The length of the CDR3 is 13 residues. The CDR3 is CSGLGTTHNEQYF. The CDR3, as DNA: TGCAGCGGCCTCGGGACTACCCACAATGAGCAGTACTTC.

This clonotype was seen a few times. This chain uses TRBV4-2 with TRBJ2-1; 7 nucleotides agree with TRBD2. From germline, CDR1 is LGHNA and CDR2 YNFKEQ. The CDR3 extends over 17 amino acids. J was trimmed by 4 bases and V by 0 bases; bases with no gene match: 9. The CDR3 region has the DNA TGTGCCAGCAGCCAAGATAGGTGGGACTACCTATACAATGAGCAGTTCTTC. As protein: CASSQDRWDYLYNEQFF.

V is TRBV20-1 and J is TRBJ2-3; D ambiguous. Trimming stripped 3 bases from V and 0 bases from J, with 4 bases between. The germline V gene has CDR1 DFQATT and CDR2 SNEGSKA (reference sequence). The length of the CDR3 is 12 residues. The CDR3 reads CSASSSTDTQYF. The CDR3 DNA sequence: TGCAGTGCTAGTAGTAGCACAGATACGCAGTATTTT.

The table lists this clonotype with many counts. V is TRBV20-1 and J is TRBJ2-1, with 13 bases matching TRBD2. With 3 bases clipped from V and 7 bases from J, the junction kept 0 bases outside the gene matches. CDR3 length: 13 amino acids. Germline CDR1 is DFQATT and CDR2 is SNEGSKA (reference sequence). This CDR3 reads CSARTSGRNEQFF. The CDR3 DNA reads TGCAGTGCTAGGACTAGCGGGAGGAATGAGCAGTTCTTC.

The chain employs TRBV4-3 and TRBJ1-6, with 7 bases identical to TRBD1. The J segment lost 2 bases and the V segment lost 1 base, leaving 11 bases of the junction unmatched. This CDR3 is built from 19 residues. Per the germline V gene, CDR1 is LGHNA and CDR2 is YSLEER. The CDR3 reads CASSQVAVGTDAYNSPLHF. CDR3 coding DNA: TGCGCCAGCAGCCAAGTCGCAGTGGGGACAGATGCCTATAATTCACCCCTCCACTTT.

In its sample, this clonotype was seen many times. A much larger clone is a single base away; this may be a read error. The chain uses TRBV10-3 and TRBJ2-1; D is unclear. V was trimmed by 2 bases and J by 3 bases, leaving 8 bases between them. Germline V gives CDR1 ENHRY, CDR2 SYGVKD. The CDR3 consists of 14 residues. CDR3 DNA: TGTGCCATCAGTGAGGCAGTCAGCTACAATGAGCAGTTCTTC. Its protein product is CAISEAVSYNEQFF.